The entry below describes one T cell receptor (beta chain). This record comes from a study of response to subunit inactivated influenza vaccine. Via MiXCR, TCRdb re-called the RT-PCR reads, giving one row per CDR3 protein. The table has around 200,000 distinct CDR3 sequences, approximately 12% seen once. The CDR3 is 12 residues long. V gave up 10 bases and J gave up 4 bases, with 10 bases separating them. These data were also reused for a study on T cells expressing NK-cell markers. That work contributes: 5'RACE template switching with UMIs generated TCR beta cDNA. Repertoires of TCR beta were obtained from T cells sorted as CD3+CD56+NKG2C+, CD3+CD56+NKG2C- and CD3+CD56-NKG2C+. Eight donors were sequenced, of whom seven were HCMV-seropositive, while the remaining one was HCMV-seronegative. CD8+ T cells in roughly six donors included dominant NKG2C+ clonotypes at about 1.0-7.5%. The CD3+CD56-NKG2C+ fraction of a handful of donors was also led by these clonotypes.

Sequences were derived from CD8+ T cells sorted from PBMCs, sampled approximately 13 days after vaccination. This rearrangement joins TRBV12-3 or TRBV12-4 to TRBJ1-4; no clear D gene. This sequence was found in a middle-aged man who received an inactivated influenza vaccine. CDR3 sequence reads: CAIMVLNEKLFF. CDR3 in DNA: TGTGCCATCATGGTCCTTAATGAAAAACTGTTTTTT.